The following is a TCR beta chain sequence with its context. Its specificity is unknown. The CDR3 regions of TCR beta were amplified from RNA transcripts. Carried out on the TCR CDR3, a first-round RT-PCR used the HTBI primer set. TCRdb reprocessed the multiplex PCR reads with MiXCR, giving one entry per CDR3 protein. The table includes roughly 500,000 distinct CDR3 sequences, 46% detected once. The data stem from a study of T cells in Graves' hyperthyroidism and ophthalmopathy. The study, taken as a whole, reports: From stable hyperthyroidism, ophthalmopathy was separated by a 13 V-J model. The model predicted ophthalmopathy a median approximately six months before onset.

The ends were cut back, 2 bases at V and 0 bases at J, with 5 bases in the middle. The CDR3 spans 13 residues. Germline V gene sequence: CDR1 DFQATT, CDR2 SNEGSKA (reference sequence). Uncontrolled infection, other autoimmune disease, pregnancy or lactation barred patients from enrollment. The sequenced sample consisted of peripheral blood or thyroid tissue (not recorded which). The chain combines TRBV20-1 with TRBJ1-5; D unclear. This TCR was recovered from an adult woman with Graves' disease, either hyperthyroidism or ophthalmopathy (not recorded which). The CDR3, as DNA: TGCAGTGCTAGAAAAACTAGCAATCAGCCCCAGCATTTT. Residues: CSARKTSNQPQHF.